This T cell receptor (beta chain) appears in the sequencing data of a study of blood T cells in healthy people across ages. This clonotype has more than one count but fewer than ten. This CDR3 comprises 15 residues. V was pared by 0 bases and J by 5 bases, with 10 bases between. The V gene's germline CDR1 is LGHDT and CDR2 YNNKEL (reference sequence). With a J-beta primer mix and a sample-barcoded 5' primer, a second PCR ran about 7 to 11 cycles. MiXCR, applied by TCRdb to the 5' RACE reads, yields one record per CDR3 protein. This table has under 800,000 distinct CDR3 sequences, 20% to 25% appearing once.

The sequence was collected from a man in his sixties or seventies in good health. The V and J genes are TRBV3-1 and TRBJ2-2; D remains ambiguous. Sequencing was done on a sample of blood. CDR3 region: CASSQEVTSTGELFF. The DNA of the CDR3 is TGTGCCAGCAGCCAAGAAGTAACGAGTACCGGGGAGCTGTTTTTT.